The 21 T cell receptor beta chains reported below all come from one sample, sequenced in a study of early T cells in non-severe SARS-CoV-2 infection. Using its own MiXCR run on the 5' RACE reads, TCRdb lists one record per CDR3 protein. The repertoire has under 70,000 distinct CDR3 sequences, 12% of them found once; the top ten carry roughly 9.1%. Input material: whole blood. The receptors originated from an adult who was a healthcare worker with PCR-confirmed SARS-CoV-2 infection or an uninfected control (not recorded which).

Notes on this clonotype: The germline gene is not matched at one end of the junction; a read error may be the cause. The J gene is TRBJ1-5, the V gene TRBV20-1; 7 nucleotides match TRBD1. The germline V gene has CDR1 DFQATT and CDR2 SNEGSKA (reference sequence). CDR3 size: 14 residues. CDR3 sequence (DNA): TGCAGTGCTAGAGGACAGGGAAGCATTCAGCCCCAGCATTTT. It yields the protein CSARGQGSIQPQHF.

This clonotype was picked up many times. The rearrangement links TRBV5-1 to TRBJ1-5, with D hard to call. Deletions cut 0 bases from V and 6 bases from J, with 13 bases between. The germline V gene has CDR1 SGHRS and CDR2 YFSETQ. This CDR3 contains 15 residues. CDR3 in amino acids: CASSLVPQAGQPQHF. For the CDR3, the DNA is TGCGCCAGCAGCTTGGTTCCCCAGGCTGGTCAGCCCCAGCATTTT.

This clonotype was recorded a few times. CDR3 loop: CSASVGGQETQYF. The CDR3 nucleotides read TGCAGTGCCTCGGTTGGCGGGCAAGAGACCCAGTACTTC. The rearrangement joins TRBV20-1 to TRBJ2-5; D might be TRBD2 (5 bases). Germline values: CDR1 DFQATT, CDR2 SNEGSKA (reference sequence). The CDR3 has 13 residues. The V gene lost 6 bases and the J gene lost 2 bases, with 13 bases spanning the gap.

In its sample, this clonotype was seen a few times. CDR3 region: CASSETLSGNTIYF. The CDR3 bases are TGTGCCAGCAGTGAGACGCTCTCTGGAAACACCATATATTTT. V is TRBV28 and J is TRBJ1-3; D remains unclear. CDR1 is MDHEN and CDR2 is SYDVKM in the germline V gene. The CDR3 contains 14 residues. The V and J ends lost 5 bases and 0 bases respectively, with 8 bases between them.

This clonotype has a handful of counts. The rearrangement joins TRBV14 to TRBJ2-7, with 8 bases fitting TRBD1. Germline CDR1 reads SGHDN; CDR2 reads FVKESK. The CDR3 length is 15 residues. V gave up 0 bases and J gave up 6 bases; unmatched junction bases: 7. CDR3 sequence: CASSQDQGAIGEQYF. In DNA form, the CDR3 reads TGTGCCAGCAGCCAAGATCAGGGGGCAATCGGCGAGCAGTACTTC. Supplemented by reference TRBV14 and TRBJ2-7, the full variable domain reads EAGVTQFPSHSVIEKGQTVTLRCDPISGHDNLYWYRRVMGKEIKFLLHFVKESKQDESGMPNNRFLAERTGGTYSTLKVQPAELEDSGVYFCASSQDQGAIGEQYFGPGTRLTVT.

Ten or more counts support this clonotype. This chain links TRBV4-1 with TRBJ2-7; 7 bases are shared with TRBD2. Germline V gives CDR1 MGHRA, CDR2 YSYEKL. V was pared by 0 bases and J by 2 bases, with 7 bases of the junction left unmatched. The CDR3 runs 16 residues. CDR3 nucleotides: TGCGCCAGCAGCCAAGATTGGGGAGGGTATACCTACGAGCAGTACTTC. Amino acids: CASSQDWGGYTYEQYF.

This clonotype has just a few counts. The chain links TRBV6-2 or TRBV6-3 to TRBJ1-1; 8 bases are shared with TRBD1. This CDR3 region has 15 residues. The germline gives CDR1 MNHEY, CDR2 SVGEGT. Unmatched junction bases numbered 11, after V lost 7 bases and J lost 4 bases. This chain's CDR3 is CASNLADRVGTEAFF. The DNA for the CDR3 is TGTGCCAGCAATCTGGCGGACAGGGTGGGCACTGAAGCTTTCTTT.

The sample holds a few counts of this clonotype. The chain has TRBV15 and TRBJ1-5; 7 bases are shared with TRBD1. This CDR3 is 16 amino acids long. J gave up 6 bases and V 1 base, and 9 bases lay outside the gene matches. Germline loops: CDR1 LNHNV, CDR2 YYDKDF (reference sequence). CDR3 sequence reads: CATSRAIDRVGQPQHF. The CDR3 bases are TGTGCCACCAGCAGAGCAATAGACAGGGTGGGTCAGCCCCAGCATTTT.

The table lists this clonotype with a few counts. The chain is built from TRBV27 and TRBJ2-1; TRBD1 agrees at 8 bases. CDR3 length: 12 amino acids. Germline CDR1 and CDR2: MNHEY and SMNVEV (reference sequence). Trimming removed 4 bases from V and 14 bases from J; junction bases left unmatched: 7. The CDR3 loop is CASSSLTGDKFF. Written as DNA, the CDR3 is TGTGCCAGCAGTTCTCTGACAGGGGACAAGTTCTTC.

The chain couples TRBV19 to TRBJ2-7; D is uncertain. The V and J ends lost 0 bases and 3 bases respectively, with 9 bases between them. This CDR3 contains 14 residues. Germline V gives CDR1 LNHDA, CDR2 SQIVND (reference sequence). The CDR3 DNA is TGTGCCAGTAGTATAGAGTGGAGCAGCTACGAGCAGTACTTC. Translation: CASSIEWSSYEQYF.

The J gene is TRBJ1-3, the V gene TRBV12-3 or TRBV12-4, with unresolved D. Trimming left V 7 bases short and J 2 bases short, with 6 bases between. This CDR3 contains 12 residues. The CDR3 region is CASTGAGNTIYF. In nucleotides, the CDR3 is TGTGCCAGCACAGGAGCTGGAAACACCATATATTTT.

This clonotype showed up just a few times. The V call is TRBV5-4, the J call TRBJ1-1, with D maybe TRBD1 (6 bases). This CDR3 has 15 amino acids. V was trimmed by 5 bases and J by 4 bases, leaving 18 bases between them. The V gene's germline CDR1 is SGHNT and CDR2 YYREEE (reference sequence). The CDR3 here is CASRPGGALATEAFF. The CDR3 DNA follows: TGTGCCAGCAGGCCGGGGGGCGCTCTGGCCACTGAAGCTTTCTTT. The full variable domain, rest sourced from reference TRBV5-4 and TRBJ1-1, is ETGVTQSPTHLIKTRGQQVTLRCSSQSGHNTVSWYQQALGQGPQFIFQYYREEENGRGNFPPRFSGLQFPNYSSELNVNALELDDSALYLCASRPGGALATEAFFGQGTRLTVV.

The chain recombines TRBV11-2 with TRBJ2-5; 7 bases fit TRBD1. The CDR3 totals 15 residues. In germline, CDR1 is SGHAT, CDR2 FQNNGV. With V trimmed by 4 bases and J by 2 bases, 7 bases remained unmatched. The CDR3 loop reads CASSSDRVRQETQYF. DNA of the CDR3: TGTGCCAGCAGCTCCGACAGGGTTCGGCAAGAGACCCAGTACTTC.

The CDR3, as DNA: TGTGCCAGCAGACCGGGCCTTAACGTCCCAGATACGCAGTATTTT. The encoded protein is CASRPGLNVPDTQYF. The chain employs TRBV7-6 and TRBJ2-3; D unresolved. The CDR3 contains 15 residues. Trimming removed 6 bases from V and 4 bases from J, with 17 bases in between. The germline V gene has CDR1 SGHVS and CDR2 FNYEAQ.

In this sample, this clonotype turned up many times. The CDR3 DNA follows: TGTGCCAGCGGGTCCCCGAATCAGCCCCAGCATTTT. This translates into CASGSPNQPQHF. The chain employs TRBV2 and TRBJ1-5; D unresolved. Looked up from germline, CDR1 is SNHLY and CDR2 is FYNNEI. The CDR3 runs 12 residues. Trimming cost V 8 bases and J 4 bases, with 9 bases left between them.

This clonotype occurred a few times. This chain uses TRBV5-4 with TRBJ1-2; a possible D gene is TRBD1 (5 bases). With 4 bases removed from V and 7 bases from J, the gap between germline ends came to 20 bases. The CDR3 totals 15 residues. Germline V CDR1 and CDR2: SGHNT, YYREEE (reference sequence). This chain's CDR3 is CASSRSPGSMGGYTF. The CDR3 region has the DNA TGTGCCAGCAGCCGCTCCCCAGGGTCCATGGGTGGCTACACCTTC.

This clonotype was counted between two and nine times. The chain recombines TRBV6-2 or TRBV6-3 with TRBJ2-1; 14 nucleotides align to TRBD2. The germline V gene has CDR1 MNHEY and CDR2 SVGEGT. Germline trimming cut 5 bases from V and 7 bases from J; bases unmatched to any gene: 19. The CDR3 extends over 20 amino acids. CDR3: CASSLMGIPGLAGVVNEQFF. The CDR3 nucleotides are TGTGCCAGCAGTCTCATGGGTATCCCGGGACTAGCGGGAGTTGTTAATGAGCAGTTCTTC.

This clonotype was recorded a few times. The rearrangement joins TRBV9 to TRBJ1-3, with 7 bases aligning to TRBD1. Germline assignment: CDR1 SGDLS and CDR2 YYNGEE. The junction had 8 bases not matched to a gene; V was cut back by 4 bases and J by 4 bases. The CDR3 sequence is 15 residues long. CDR3 sequence (DNA): TGTGCCAGCAGCCCGAGCGGGACAGCCGGAAACACCATATATTTT. It specifies CASSPSGTAGNTIYF.

This clonotype was detected only a few times. This chain joins TRBV5-1 and TRBJ2-3; D not resolved. Germline lookup yields CDR1 SGHRS and CDR2 YFSETQ. The V end was cut by 0 bases, the J end by 0 bases, with 17 bases between. The CDR3 spans 18 residues. The CDR3, as DNA: TGCGCCAGCAGCTTGGACACTGGCGGACGTGCTAGCACAGATACGCAGTATTTT. This sequence encodes CASSLDTGGRASTDTQYF.

This clonotype was observed a handful of times. The CDR3 loop is CASSQGGSTNEKLFF. The CDR3 nucleotides read TGTGCCAGCAGCCAAGGGGGTAGCACTAATGAAAAACTGTTTTTT. The chain has TRBV4-2 and TRBJ1-4; D remains ambiguous. Germline CDR1 LGHNA, CDR2 YNFKEQ. The CDR3 is 15 amino acids. The V gene lost 1 base and the J gene lost 2 bases, with 8 bases spanning the gap.

Concerning this clonotype itself: A much larger clone lies a single base off, so this may be a read error. The CDR3 spells CASSLARGTQNTEAFF. The DNA for the CDR3 is TGCGCCAGCAGCTTGGCCCGGGGGACGCAAAACACTGAAGCTTTCTTT. This sequence joins TRBV5-1 and TRBJ1-1, with a weak D call TRBD1 (5 bases). The CDR3 length is 16 residues. Trimming stripped 0 bases from V and 2 bases from J, with 14 bases between. The germline CDR1 and CDR2 sequences are SGHRS and YFSETQ. Combining the CDR3 with reference TRBV5-1 and TRBJ1-1 gives the whole variable domain KAGVTQTPRYLIKTRGQQVTLSCSPISGHRSVSWYQQTPGQGLQFLFEYFSETQRNKGNFPGRFSGRQFSNSRSEMNVSTLELGDSALYLCASSLARGTQNTEAFFGQGTRLTVV.